The 31 T cell receptor beta chains given below trace back to one sample, sequenced in a study of T cell responses to AZD1222 COVID-19 vaccine. TCRdb's table, derived via immunoSEQ multiplex PCR, lists solely in-frame clones and lacks some. The sample gives around 140,000 clones, roughly nine tenths of which show up once; 4.5% to 6.5% is in the top ten. Sequencing used peripheral blood, obtained on day 0 of AZD1222 vaccination. These receptors all stem from an adult in good health.

Only a few counts were recorded for this clone. The rearrangement uses TRBV7-2 and TRBJ1-3; TRBD1 matches 7 bases. The V gene's germline CDR1 is SGHTA and CDR2 FQGNSA. This CDR3 is 15 amino acids long. J gave up 0 bases and V 5 bases, and 4 bases lay outside the gene matches. CDR3 residues: CASSIQGTSGNTIYF. The CDR3 nucleotides are TGTGCCAGCAGCATACAGGGGACCTCTGGAAACACCATATATTTT.

This clone occurred once. The chain carries TRBV11-3 and TRBJ2-2, with 8 bases aligning to TRBD1. This CDR3 is 17 amino acids long. V lost 5 bases and J lost 1; bases outside the gene matches: 9. CDR1 and CDR2 from the germline V gene are SGHNT and YENEEA. CDR3 in DNA: TGTGCCAGCAGCCGCCCCCCCGGACAGGGGAACACCGGGGAGCTGTTTTTT. Amino acid sequence: CASSRPPGQGNTGELFF.

The gene calls are TRBV5-4 and TRBJ2-7; 9 bases fit TRBD1. In germline, CDR1 is SGHNT, CDR2 YYREEE (reference sequence). Trimming removed 2 bases from V and 3 bases from J; junction bases left unmatched: 3. The CDR3 consists of 14 residues. The CDR3 reads CASSFRDRVYEQYF. CDR3 in DNA: TGTGCCAGCAGCTTCCGGGACAGGGTCTACGAGCAGTACTTC.

This chain joins TRBV2 and TRBJ1-5, with a tentative D call TRBD1 (5 bases). Germline values: CDR1 SNHLY, CDR2 FYNNEI. CDR3 length: 13 residues. The V gene lost 5 bases and the J gene lost 10 bases, with 15 bases spanning the gap. The DNA for the CDR3 is TGTGCCAGCAGTTTCTACGTGGGGGACCCCCAGCATTTT. Amino acids: CASSFYVGDPQHF.

The chain has TRBV6-5 and TRBJ1-6, with D possibly being TRBD1 (5 bases). CDR3 size: 15 residues. Germline V gene data show CDR1 as MNHEY and CDR2 as SVGAGI. V was clipped by 0 bases and J by 8 bases, with 11 bases between them. CDR3 bases: TGTGCCAGCAGTTACTCGGGGGGGAGGGATTCACCCCTCCACTTT. Translation gives CASSYSGGRDSPLHF.

The chain has TRBV19 and TRBJ2-7, with a tentative D call TRBD2 (5 bases). Germline CDR1 is LNHDA and CDR2 is SQIVND (reference sequence). V was trimmed by 8 bases and J by 5 bases, leaving 16 bases between them. This CDR3 spans 13 amino acids. CDR3 region: CASSDWGYNEQYF. CDR3 DNA: TGTGCCAGTTCGGACTGGGGTTACAACGAGCAGTACTTC.

This sequence joins TRBV4-1 and TRBJ1-1; tentative D call: TRBD1 (6 bases). Germline V gene data show CDR1 as MGHRA and CDR2 as YSYEKL. V was pared by 0 bases and J by 3 bases, with 11 bases between. The CDR3 loop spans 15 amino acids. The CDR3 here is CASSQDQGMDTEAFF. The CDR3 DNA sequence: TGCGCCAGCAGCCAAGATCAGGGGATGGACACTGAAGCTTTCTTT.

This clone was seen just once. The chain couples TRBV7-9 to TRBJ1-1; 11 bases line up with TRBD1. This CDR3 is 16 amino acids long. The germline gives CDR1 SEHNR, CDR2 FQNEAQ (reference sequence). J was trimmed by 5 bases and V by 3 bases; bases with no gene match: 8. The CDR3 region has the DNA TGTGCCAGCAGCTTCACCGGGACAGGGGGACGTACTGAAGCTTTCTTT. It is translated as CASSFTGTGGRTEAFF.

The chain recombines TRBV19 with TRBJ1-2; no reliable D call. Germline CDR1 is LNHDA and CDR2 is SQIVND (reference sequence). The CDR3 extends over 13 amino acids. The ends were cut back, 7 bases at V and 6 bases at J, with 15 bases in the middle. CDR3 sequence reads: CASTSARRDGYTF. The CDR3 DNA is TGTGCCAGTACTAGCGCCCGACGTGATGGCTACACCTTC.

The chain couples TRBV4-2 to TRBJ2-1; 15 bases are a match to TRBD2. Germline V gene sequence: CDR1 LGHNA, CDR2 YNFKEQ. This CDR3 contains 19 residues. Losses at the gene ends were 4 bases for V and 7 bases for J; bases not matched to a gene: 14. In nucleotides, the CDR3 is TGTGCCAGCAGCCCACAGCTCGGACTAGCGGGAGGGCCGGGGAATGAGCAGTTCTTC. This gives the protein CASSPQLGLAGGPGNEQFF.

V and J are TRBV7-8 and TRBJ1-2; D may be TRBD1 (6 bases). The CDR3 spans 15 residues. V was cut by 2 bases and J by 8 bases, with 18 bases left in between. The germline gives CDR1 SGHVS, CDR2 FQNEAQ. In DNA, the CDR3 is TGTGCCAGCAGCTTATCAGGGCGGGGGCAGGAGGGCTACACCTTC. Its protein product is CASSLSGRGQEGYTF. Complete variable domain (other parts from reference TRBV7-8 and TRBJ1-2): GAGVSQSPRYKVAKRGQDVALRCDPISGHVSLFWYQQALGQGPEFLTYFQNEAQLDKSGLPSDRFFAERPEGSVSTLKIQRTQQEDSAVYLCASSLSGRGQEGYTFGSGTRLTVV.

V gene TRBV12-3 or TRBV12-4 combines with J gene TRBJ2-1; 9 nucleotides align to TRBD2. After removal of 6 bases from V and 8 bases from J, the junction contained 5 bases not matched to a gene. CDR3 size: 13 residues. CDR3 sequence (DNA): TGTGCCAGCAGCCCTAGCGGGGTCTATGAGCAGTTCTTC. Its protein is CASSPSGVYEQFF.

V is TRBV4-1 and J is TRBJ1-1; 7 bases line up with TRBD1. The V and J ends lost 3 bases and 11 bases, in that order; junction bases with no gene match: 6. This CDR3 has 12 amino acids. Germline CDR1 is MGHRA and CDR2 is YSYEKL. As DNA, the CDR3 is TGCGCCAGCAGCCAGGAGACAGGGAACGCTTTCTTT. It codes for CASSQETGNAFF.

The chain employs TRBV6-5 and TRBJ2-3, with D possibly TRBD1 on 5 matching bases. Trimming cost V 0 bases and J 6 bases, with 13 bases left between them. Germline-derived CDR1 and CDR2 are MNHEY and SVGAGI. There are 15 residues in the CDR3. The CDR3 bases are TGTGCCAGCAGTTACTCTGGACATGCGACGGATACGCAGTATTTT. As protein: CASSYSGHATDTQYF.

The CDR3 here is CASSLAGLNYGYTF. The CDR3, as DNA: TGTGCCAGCAGCTTAGCAGGCCTTAACTATGGCTACACCTTC. This chain connects TRBV7-9 to TRBJ1-2; D is unclear. Per germline, CDR1 SEHNR and CDR2 FQNEAQ (reference sequence). This CDR3 spans 14 amino acids. V lost 0 bases, J lost 1 base, and 6 bases lay in between.

J is TRBJ2-2 and V is TRBV10-1, with TRBD2 matching over 14 bases. The CDR3 sequence is 15 residues long. The ends lost 4 bases at V and 9 bases at J; junction bases unmatched: 4. Germline CDR1 and CDR2: WNHNN and SYGVQD (reference sequence). Here the CDR3 DNA reads TGCGCCAGCAGTGCTGGGACTAGCGGGAGTCGGGAGCTGTTTTTT. Residues: CASSAGTSGSRELFF.

The chain recombines TRBV6-5 with TRBJ1-6, with no clear D. V lost 2 bases and J lost 7, with 9 bases in between. CDR1 and CDR2 from the germline V gene are MNHEY and SVGAGI. The CDR3 spans 14 residues. The DNA of the CDR3 is TGTGCCAGCAGTTACGGGAGTCCGAATTCACCCCTCCACTTT. Translating it yields CASSYGSPNSPLHF.

This chain joins TRBV6-4 and TRBJ2-2; tentatively, D is TRBD1 or TRBD2 (5 bases each). V was pared by 0 bases and J by 5 bases, with 13 bases between. From germline, CDR1 is MRHNA and CDR2 SNTAGT. The CDR3 runs 16 residues. CDR3 region: CASSDSGMGTTGELFF. Written as DNA, the CDR3 is TGTGCCAGCAGTGACTCAGGCATGGGGACGACCGGGGAGCTGTTTTTT.

The genes are TRBV6-1 and TRBJ1-3, with no clear D. The germline CDR1 and CDR2 sequences are MNHNS and SASEGT. V gave up 2 bases and J gave up 4 bases, with 3 bases separating them. The CDR3 length is 12 residues. CDR3 coding DNA: TGTGCCAGCAGTGAAAGAGGAAACACCATATATTTT. This sequence encodes CASSERGNTIYF.

The CDR3 DNA follows: TGCGCCAGCAGGGGCGGGGGCAAAGAGACCCAGTACTTC. Protein sequence: CASRGGGKETQYF. J is TRBJ2-5 and V is TRBV5-1, with a possible D match to TRBD2 (7 bases). The V and J ends lost 5 bases and 3 bases respectively, with 11 bases between them. There are 13 residues in the CDR3. CDR1 is SGHRS and CDR2 is YFSETQ in the germline V gene.

The chain employs TRBV11-3 and TRBJ2-1; perhaps TRBD2 as D (5 bases). From germline, CDR1 is SGHNT and CDR2 YENEEA. V gave up 4 bases and J gave up 4 bases, with 14 bases separating them. This CDR3 contains 15 residues. CDR3 DNA: TGTGCCAGCAGCTCAGCCGGCGGGTGGTACAATGAGCAGTTCTTC. Its protein is CASSSAGGWYNEQFF.

This chain uses TRBV6-6 with TRBJ1-2; D is ambiguous. The germline gives CDR1 MNHNY, CDR2 SVGAGI (reference sequence). This CDR3 is built from 15 residues. V gave up 5 bases and J gave up 2 bases, with 15 bases separating them. CDR3 amino acids: CASSTRGVSNYGYTF. In DNA, the CDR3 is TGTGCCAGCAGTACCCGCGGAGTCAGCAACTATGGCTACACCTTC.

The genes are TRBV6-5 and TRBJ1-1; no firm D call. V lost 0 bases and J lost 4, with 9 bases in between. CDR1 MNHEY and CDR2 SVGAGI come from the germline V gene. The CDR3 consists of 14 residues. In DNA form, the CDR3 reads TGTGCCAGCAGTTACTCGATATCGGTCACTGAAGCTTTCTTT. As protein: CASSYSISVTEAFF.

J is TRBJ2-1 and V is TRBV2; D not resolved. The V end was cut by 4 bases, the J end by 5 bases, with 3 bases between. The CDR3 is 11 residues long. Germline CDR1 SNHLY, CDR2 FYNNEI. DNA for the CDR3: TGTGCCAGCAGTGTTCACAATGAGCAGTTCTTC. This codes for CASSVHNEQFF.

The table lists this clone with a count of one. This chain uses TRBV6-2 or TRBV6-3 with TRBJ2-3; D may correspond to TRBD1 or TRBD2 (6 bases each). CDR3 length equals 13 residues. Germline-derived CDR1 and CDR2 are MNHEY and SVGEGT. Trimming pared 4 bases from V and 10 bases from J, leaving 15 bases between. CDR3 coding DNA: TGTGCCAGCAGTTCACAGGGAGGTGCGGCGCAGTATTTT. Its translation: CASSSQGGAAQYF.

This rearrangement joins TRBV5-1 to TRBJ2-1; D is uncertain. The germline V and J ends were trimmed by 2 bases and 0 bases, with 9 bases remaining between them. CDR1 SGHRS and CDR2 YFSETQ come from the germline V gene. This CDR3 is built from 15 residues. The CDR3 DNA sequence: TGCGCCAGCAGCTTACTGGAGAGCTCCTACAATGAGCAGTTCTTC. Protein sequence: CASSLLESSYNEQFF.

The chain joins TRBV5-1 to TRBJ2-1; 7 positions agree with TRBD2. V was clipped by 9 bases and J by 4 bases; unmatched bases: 16. From germline, CDR1 is SGHRS and CDR2 YFSETQ. The CDR3 length is 16 residues. Here the CDR3 DNA reads TGCGCCACTTCTCGGCGGGAGCGAACTCAGTACAATGAGCAGTTCTTC. Amino acids: CATSRRERTQYNEQFF.

This chain connects TRBV24-1 to TRBJ2-1; tentative D call: TRBD1 (6 bases). The V gene's germline CDR1 is KGHDR and CDR2 SFDVKD. V dropped 8 bases and J dropped 1 base, with 14 bases sitting between them. The CDR3 extends over 15 amino acids. CDR3 DNA sequence: TGTGCCACCACCCCGGGAAGGGGGTCCTACAATGAGCAGTTCTTC. It translates to CATTPGRGSYNEQFF.

This chain connects TRBV4-3 to TRBJ1-2, with D perhaps TRBD1 (5 bases). The CDR3 has 16 amino acids. Trimming left V 0 bases short and J 8 bases short, with 19 bases between. The germline CDR1 and CDR2 sequences are LGHNA and YSLEER. In nucleotides, the CDR3 is TGCGCCAGCAGCCAAGATCCCCAGGGAAGGACGAAGGGCTACACCTTC. Residues: CASSQDPQGRTKGYTF.

This chain joins TRBV7-9 and TRBJ1-2; 12 bases align to TRBD1. CDR3 length: 13 amino acids. The V and J ends lost 3 bases and 8 bases, in that order; junction bases with no gene match: 1. Germline values: CDR1 SEHNR, CDR2 FQNEAQ (reference sequence). CDR3 sequence: CASSLGQGAGYTF. In DNA, the CDR3 is TGTGCCAGCAGCTTGGGACAGGGGGCAGGCTACACCTTC.

The rearrangement links TRBV12-3 or TRBV12-4 to TRBJ1-4; D call uncertain. This CDR3 is 13 amino acids long. V lost 8 bases and J 5 bases, leaving 12 bases between the germline ends. DNA for the CDR3: TGTGCCAGCGCACCCCGGGTGAATGAAAAACTGTTTTTT. Translation: CASAPRVNEKLFF.